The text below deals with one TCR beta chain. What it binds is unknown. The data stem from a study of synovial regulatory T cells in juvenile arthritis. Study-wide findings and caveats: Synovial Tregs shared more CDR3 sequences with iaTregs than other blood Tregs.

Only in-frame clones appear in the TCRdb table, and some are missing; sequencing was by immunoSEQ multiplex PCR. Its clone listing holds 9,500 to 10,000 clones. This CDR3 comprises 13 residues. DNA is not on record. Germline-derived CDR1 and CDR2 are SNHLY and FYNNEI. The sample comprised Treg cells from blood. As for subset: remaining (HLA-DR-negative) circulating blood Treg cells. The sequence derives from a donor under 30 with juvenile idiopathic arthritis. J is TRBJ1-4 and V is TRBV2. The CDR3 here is CASKTDGNEKLFF.